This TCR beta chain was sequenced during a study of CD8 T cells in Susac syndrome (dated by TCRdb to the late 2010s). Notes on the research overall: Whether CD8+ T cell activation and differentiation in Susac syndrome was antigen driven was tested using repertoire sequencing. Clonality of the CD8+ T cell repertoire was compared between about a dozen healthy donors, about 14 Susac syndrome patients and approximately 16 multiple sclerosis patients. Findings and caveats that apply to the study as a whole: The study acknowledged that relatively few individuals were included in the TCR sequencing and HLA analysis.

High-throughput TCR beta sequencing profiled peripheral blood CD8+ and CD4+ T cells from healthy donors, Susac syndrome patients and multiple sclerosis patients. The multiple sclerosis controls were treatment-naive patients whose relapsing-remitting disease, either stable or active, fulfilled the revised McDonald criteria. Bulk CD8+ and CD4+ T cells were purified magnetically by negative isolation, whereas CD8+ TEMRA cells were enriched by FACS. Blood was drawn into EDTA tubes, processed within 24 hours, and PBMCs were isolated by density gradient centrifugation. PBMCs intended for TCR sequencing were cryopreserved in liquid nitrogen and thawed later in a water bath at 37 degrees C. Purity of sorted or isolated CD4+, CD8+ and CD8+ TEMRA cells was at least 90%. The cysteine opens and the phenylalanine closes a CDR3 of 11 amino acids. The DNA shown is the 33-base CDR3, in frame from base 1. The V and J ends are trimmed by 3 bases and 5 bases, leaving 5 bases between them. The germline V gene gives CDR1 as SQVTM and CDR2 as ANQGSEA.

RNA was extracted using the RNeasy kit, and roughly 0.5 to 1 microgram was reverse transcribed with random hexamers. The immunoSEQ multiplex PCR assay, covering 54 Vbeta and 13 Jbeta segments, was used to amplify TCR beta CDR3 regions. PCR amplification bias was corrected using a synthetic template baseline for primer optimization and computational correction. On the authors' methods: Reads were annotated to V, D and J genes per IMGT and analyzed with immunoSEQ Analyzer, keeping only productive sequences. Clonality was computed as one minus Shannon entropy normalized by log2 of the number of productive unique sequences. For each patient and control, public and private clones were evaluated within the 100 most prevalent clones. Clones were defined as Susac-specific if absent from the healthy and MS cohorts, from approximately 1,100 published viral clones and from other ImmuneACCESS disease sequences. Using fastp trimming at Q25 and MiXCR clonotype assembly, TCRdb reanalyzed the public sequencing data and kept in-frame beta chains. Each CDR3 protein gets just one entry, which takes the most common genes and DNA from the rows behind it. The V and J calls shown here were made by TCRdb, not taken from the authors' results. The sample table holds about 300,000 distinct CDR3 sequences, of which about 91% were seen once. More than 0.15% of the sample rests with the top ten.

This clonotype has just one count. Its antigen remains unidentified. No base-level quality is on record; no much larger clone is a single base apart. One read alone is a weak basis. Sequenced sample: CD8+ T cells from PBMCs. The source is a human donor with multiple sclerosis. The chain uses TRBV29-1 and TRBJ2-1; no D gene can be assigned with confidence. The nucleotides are TGCAGCGTTGATCACAACAATGAGCAGTTCTTC. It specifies CSVDHNNEQFF.